This T cell receptor beta chain was sequenced in a study of shared clonotypes between healthy human individuals (dated by TCRdb to the early 2020s). For the study in its entirety: The cohort comprised a couple of women and a few men aged 18 to 49 years. Blood TCR repertoires of a handful of healthy adults were deeply sequenced to estimate repertoire size and the extent of clonotype sharing between individuals. Leukapheresis yielded between about 0.94 and 10 billion PBMCs per donor. For each donor, CD4 naive and CD4 memory were each run on three plates, CD8 naive on two plates, and CD8 memory on one plate. To increase sequencing depth and limit assay-specific biases, different laboratories used diverse techniques to prepare libraries and sequence TCR repertoires. The paper as a whole reports these results and caveats: Compared with non-shared clonotypes, the clonotypes found in all four sorted-subset donors had higher generation probabilities. Rarefaction of sorted-subset datasets indicated incomplete sequencing despite the large sequencing depth. Sampling was restricted to blood, and TCR repertoires in tissue are likely to differ from TCR repertoires in blood. Sharing across a handful of donors was observed for around 5% of naive CD4, over 3% of naive CD8, 2% to 2.5% of memory CD4, and about 0.39% of memory CD8 clonotypes. Pairwise subsampling led to the expectation that sequencing depth would affect the degree of clonotype sharing among donors. The genetic and exposure-history diversity represented was limited by the small number of donors. Estimated clonotype richness was generally larger for naive than for memory subsets.

The CDR3 has 15 amino acids, counting the end cysteine and phenylalanine. Only the CDR3 part of the read is kept: 45 bases, read in frame from the first base. CDR1 SGDLS and CDR2 YYNGEE were looked up in the germline V gene. Germline trimming amounts to 3 bases on V and 7 bases on J, with 8 as the count of junction bases outside the gene matches. The donors were healthy, HIV-negative adults with no recently reported acute infections or vaccinations. All donors were Caucasian adults living in Nashville, Tennessee, USA. CD4+ T cells were enriched through magnetic negative selection, after which naive cells were positively selected on CD45RA and the remaining negative fraction served as the memory subset. Blood was collected by leukapheresis, and PBMCs were isolated by Ficoll-Histopaque density gradient centrifugation and then cryopreserved in liquid nitrogen vapor phase. Analytical flow cytometry was used to check the purity and quantity of each magnetically sorted T cell population. Each sorted fraction had its genomic DNA isolated and then quantified by UV absorbance on a Nanodrop 2000c.

Using the deep immunoSEQ assay, multiplex PCR amplified TCR CDR3 regions from genomic DNA. For each cell subset, the extracted genomic DNA was distributed evenly across all wells of several immunoSEQ 96-well plates, and each plate served as one replicate. For sorted subsets, 200 to 250 ng of genomic DNA, equivalent to about 30,000 T cell genomes, went into each replicate PCR. The purified libraries were quantified using a Qubit 3.0 fluorometer, sized with a Bioanalyzer 2100, and then quantified again using the KAPA Library Quantification kit. A separate single-read 150-cycle Illumina NextSeq 550 flow cell was used to sequence each immunoSEQ 96-well plate. The authors' analysis ran thus. The immunoSEQ output contained only junctional sequences without quality scores, so filtering could not match that applied to full-length reads. Sequences were annotated with PyIR, a Python wrapper for IgBLAST v1.9, and V/J genes and CDR3 were assigned using IMGT germline references. Any read was removed if the V/J assignment was weak (E-value above 1e-6), the CDR3 was missing, or the read contained stop codons, out-of-frame junctions, or ambiguous translated residues. V3J clonotypes were defined by identical inferred V gene, J gene, and CDR3 amino acid sequence. To compute the percentage overlap between repertoires, the number of shared unique clonotypes was divided by the size of the smaller repertoire. RTK rarefaction, the Chao1 estimator, and Recon v2.1 estimates of unobserved clonotypes were used to assess repertoire richness. For all TCRbeta clonotypes obtained by the gDNA method from a few donors, generation probabilities were computed with OLGA. The clones in this table, taken by TCRdb from immuneACCESS, are in-frame only. Not every clone is retained; where verified, under half of the shortfall comes from an unresolved V gene, and the cause of the rest is unknown. Clone size and V and J calls were adopted from that table, with D and trimming inferred from the DNA. The sample records more than 2,000,000 clones, 85% to 95% of which are singletons. About 0.39% of the sample lies in the top ten.

A word on this clone: What antigen it recognizes has not been identified. Base qualities are not at hand, and no much larger clone is one base apart.

The sequenced material came from naive CD4+ T cells from PBMCs. The cell subset or site label on this specimen signifies: CD45RA+ positively selected. The TCR comes from a man younger than 35 in good health. Some clones in this sample may be carry-over from other donors' samples. The V and J genes are TRBV9 and TRBJ2-1; 9 bases in the middle match TRBD1. The CDR3 reads CASSAGDRVGNEQFF. At the DNA level, the sequence is TGTGCCAGCAGCGCTGGGGACAGGGTGGGTAATGAGCAGTTCTTC.